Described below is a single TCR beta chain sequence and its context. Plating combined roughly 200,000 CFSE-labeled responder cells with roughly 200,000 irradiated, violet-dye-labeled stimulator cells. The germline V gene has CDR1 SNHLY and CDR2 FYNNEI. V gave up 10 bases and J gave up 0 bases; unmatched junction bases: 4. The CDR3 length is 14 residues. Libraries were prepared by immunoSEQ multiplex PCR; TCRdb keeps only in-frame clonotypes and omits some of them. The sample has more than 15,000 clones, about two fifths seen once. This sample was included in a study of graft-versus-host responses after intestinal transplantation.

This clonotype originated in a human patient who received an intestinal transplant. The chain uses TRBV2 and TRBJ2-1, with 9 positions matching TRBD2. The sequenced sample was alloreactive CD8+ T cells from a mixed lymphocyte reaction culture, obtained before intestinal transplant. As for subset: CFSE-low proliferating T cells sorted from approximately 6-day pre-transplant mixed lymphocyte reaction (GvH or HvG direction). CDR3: CAIFSGSSYNEQFF. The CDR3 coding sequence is TGTGCCATCTTTAGCGGGAGCTCCTACAATGAGCAGTTCTTC.